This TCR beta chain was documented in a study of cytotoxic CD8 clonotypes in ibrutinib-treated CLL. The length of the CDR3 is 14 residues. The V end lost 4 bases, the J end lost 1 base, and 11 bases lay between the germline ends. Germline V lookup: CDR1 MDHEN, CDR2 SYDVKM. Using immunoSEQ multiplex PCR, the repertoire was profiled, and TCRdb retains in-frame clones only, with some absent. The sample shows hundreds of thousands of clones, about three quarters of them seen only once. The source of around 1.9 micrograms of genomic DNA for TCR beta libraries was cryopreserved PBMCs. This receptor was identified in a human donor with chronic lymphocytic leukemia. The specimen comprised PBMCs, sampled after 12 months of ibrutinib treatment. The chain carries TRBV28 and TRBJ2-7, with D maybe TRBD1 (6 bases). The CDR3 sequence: CASSSPGQSYEQYF. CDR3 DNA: TGTGCCAGCAGTTCTCCTGGACAGTCCTACGAGCAGTACTTC.